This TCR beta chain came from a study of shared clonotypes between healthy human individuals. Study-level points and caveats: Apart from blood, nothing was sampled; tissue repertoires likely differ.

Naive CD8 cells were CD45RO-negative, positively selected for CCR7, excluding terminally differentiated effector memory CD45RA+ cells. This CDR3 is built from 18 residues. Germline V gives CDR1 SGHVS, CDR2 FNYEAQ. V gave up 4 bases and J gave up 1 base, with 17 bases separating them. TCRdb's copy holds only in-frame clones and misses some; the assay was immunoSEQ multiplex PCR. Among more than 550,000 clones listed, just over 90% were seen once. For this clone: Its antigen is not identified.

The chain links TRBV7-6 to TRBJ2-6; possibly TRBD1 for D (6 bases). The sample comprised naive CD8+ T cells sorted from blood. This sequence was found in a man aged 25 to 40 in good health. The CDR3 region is CASSSLTGQLSGANVLTF. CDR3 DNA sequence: TGTGCCAGCAGCTCCCTCACGGGACAACTTTCTGGGGCCAACGTCCTGACTTTC.